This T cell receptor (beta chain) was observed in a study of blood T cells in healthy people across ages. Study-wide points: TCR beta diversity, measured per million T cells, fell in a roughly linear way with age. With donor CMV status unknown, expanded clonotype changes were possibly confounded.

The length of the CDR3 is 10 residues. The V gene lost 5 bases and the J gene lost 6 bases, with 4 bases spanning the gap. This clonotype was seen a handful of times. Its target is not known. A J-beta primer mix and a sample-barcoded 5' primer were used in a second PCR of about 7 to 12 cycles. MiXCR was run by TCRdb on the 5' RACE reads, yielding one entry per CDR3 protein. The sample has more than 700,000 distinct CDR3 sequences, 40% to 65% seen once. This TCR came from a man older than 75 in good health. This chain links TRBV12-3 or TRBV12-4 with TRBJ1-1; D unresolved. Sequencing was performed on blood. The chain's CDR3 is CASSRAEAFF. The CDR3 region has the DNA TGTGCCAGCAGTAGGGCTGAAGCTTTCTTT.